This TCR beta chain was identified in a study of CD8+CD57+ T cells in acquired aplastic anemia. Patients selected for sequencing had displayed CD8+CD57+ cell expansion by flow cytometry. V lost 4 bases and J lost 4, with 11 bases in between. The length of the CDR3 is 14 residues. CDR1 and CDR2 (germline): SGHKS, YYEKEE (reference sequence). TCR beta VDJ and CDR3 profiling used genomic DNA as template. TCRdb redid the calling of the reads with MiXCR, one entry per CDR3 protein. The sample contains 200,000 to 250,000 distinct CDR3 sequences, roughly 45% of which appear only once. This clonotype was detected ten times or more.

The chain recombines TRBV5-5 with TRBJ2-2, with D possibly being TRBD1 (6 bases). The sequencing input was sorted CD4+, CD8+, or CD8+CD57+ T cells (not recorded which) from PBMCs. This TCR was sampled from a human donor with aplastic anemia. CDR3 residues: CASSRIGGTGELFF. As DNA, the CDR3 is TGTGCCAGCAGCCGTATAGGGGGCACCGGGGAGCTGTTTTTT. Full variable domain (rest looked up from reference TRBV5-5 and TRBJ2-2): DAGVTQSPTHLIKTRGQQVTLRCSPISGHKSVSWYQQVLGQGPQFIFQYYEKEERGRGNFPDRFSARQFPNYSSELNVNALLLGDSALYLCASSRIGGTGELFFGEGSRLTVL.